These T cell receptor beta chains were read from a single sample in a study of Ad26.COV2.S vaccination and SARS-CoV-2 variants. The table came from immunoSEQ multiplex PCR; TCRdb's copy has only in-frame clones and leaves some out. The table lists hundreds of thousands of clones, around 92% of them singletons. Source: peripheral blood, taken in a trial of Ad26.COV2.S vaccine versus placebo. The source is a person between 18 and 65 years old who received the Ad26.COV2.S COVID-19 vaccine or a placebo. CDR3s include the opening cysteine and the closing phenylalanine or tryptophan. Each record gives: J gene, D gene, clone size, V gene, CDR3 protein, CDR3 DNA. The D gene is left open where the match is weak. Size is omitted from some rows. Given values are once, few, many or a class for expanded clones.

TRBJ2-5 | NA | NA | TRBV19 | CASSIGTPEEETQYF | TGTGCCAGTAGTATAGGGACCCCCGAGGAGGAGACCCAGTACTTC
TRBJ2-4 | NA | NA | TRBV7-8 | CASAEGEAKNIQYF | TGTGCCAGCGCTGAGGGGGAAGCCAAAAACATTCAGTACTTC
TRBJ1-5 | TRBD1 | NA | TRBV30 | CAWSSGTGRYPPQHF | TGTGCCTGGAGTTCCGGGACAGGTCGCTACCCGCCCCAGCATTTT
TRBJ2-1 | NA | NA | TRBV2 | CASGRGPKGDEQFF | TGTGCCAGCGGTAGAGGGCCCAAGGGGGATGAGCAGTTCTTC
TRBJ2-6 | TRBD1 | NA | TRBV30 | CALDRAGANVLTF | TGTGCCTTAGACAGGGCGGGGGCCAACGTCCTGACTTTC
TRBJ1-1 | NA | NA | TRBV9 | CASSGDRYGTEAFF | TGTGCCAGCAGCGGTGACCGTTATGGGACTGAAGCTTTCTTT
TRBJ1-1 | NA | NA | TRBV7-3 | CASSLVATRSGTEAFF | TGTGCCAGCAGCTTAGTGGCCACACGCTCGGGCACTGAAGCTTTCTTT
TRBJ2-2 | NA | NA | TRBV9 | CASKLGSNTGELFF | TGTGCCAGCAAGCTGGGCTCGAACACCGGGGAGCTGTTTTTT
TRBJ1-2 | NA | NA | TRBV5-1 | CASSLDGIYGYTF | TGCGCCAGCAGCTTGGACGGGATCTATGGCTACACCTTC
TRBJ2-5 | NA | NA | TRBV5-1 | CASSLGRETQYF | TGCGCCAGCAGCTTGGGTCGAGAGACCCAGTACTTC
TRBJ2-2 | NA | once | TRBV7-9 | CASSFVPLSRWNTGELFF | TGTGCCAGCAGCTTTGTCCCGTTGTCAAGATGGAACACCGGGGAGCTGTTTTTT
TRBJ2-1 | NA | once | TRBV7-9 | CASSLLLVSYNEQFF | TGTGCCAGCAGCTTATTACTAGTATCTTACAATGAGCAGTTCTTC
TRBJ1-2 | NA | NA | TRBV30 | CAWHKVGFSGYTF | TGTGCCTGGCACAAAGTAGGGTTTAGTGGCTACACCTTC
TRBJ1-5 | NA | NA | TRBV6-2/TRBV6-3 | CASSYPPGQGQPQHF | TGTGCCAGCAGTTACCCTCCGGGCCAGGGACAGCCCCAGCATTTT
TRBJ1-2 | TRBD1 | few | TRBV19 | CASSVQGAKVGYTF | TGTGCCAGTAGCGTACAGGGGGCGAAGGTTGGCTACACCTTC
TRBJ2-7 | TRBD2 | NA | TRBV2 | CASSGTSGAYEQYF | TGTGCCAGCAGTGGGACTAGCGGGGCCTACGAGCAGTACTTC
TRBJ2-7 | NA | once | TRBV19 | CASNQGGTYEQYF | TGTGCCAGTAACCAGGGGGGAACCTACGAGCAGTACTTC
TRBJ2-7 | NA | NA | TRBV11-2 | CASSSDIFYEQYF | TGTGCCAGCAGCTCAGATATCTTCTACGAGCAGTACTTC
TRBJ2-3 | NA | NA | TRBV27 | CASALAVSTDTQYF | TGTGCCAGCGCACTAGCTGTTAGCACAGATACGCAGTATTTT
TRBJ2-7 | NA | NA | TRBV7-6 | CASSSYREVHEQYF | TGTGCCAGCAGCTCGTACAGGGAGGTCCACGAGCAGTACTTC
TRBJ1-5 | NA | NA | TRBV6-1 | CASSESPPQHF | TGTGCCAGCAGTGAATCCCCCCCCCAGCATTTT
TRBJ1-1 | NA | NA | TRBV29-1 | CSVGGSVNTEAFF | TGCAGCGTCGGGGGGTCCGTGAACACTGAAGCTTTCTTT
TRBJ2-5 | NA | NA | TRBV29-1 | CSVKGQRDAQYF | TGCAGCGTGAAGGGGCAGAGGGATGCCCAGTACTTC
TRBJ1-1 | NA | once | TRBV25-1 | CASTKEGPGAFF | TGTGCCAGCACTAAGGAGGGGCCAGGAGCTTTCTTT
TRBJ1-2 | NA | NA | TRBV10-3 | CAISEGIVRGYTF | TGTGCCATCAGTGAAGGGATAGTTAGGGGCTACACCTTC
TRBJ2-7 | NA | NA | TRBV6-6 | CASTTLPRISYEQYF | TGTGCCAGCACCACCCTGCCCCGCATCTCCTACGAGCAGTACTTC
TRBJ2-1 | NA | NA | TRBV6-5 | CASKPNPDNEQFF | TGTGCCAGCAAGCCGAACCCAGACAATGAGCAGTTCTTC
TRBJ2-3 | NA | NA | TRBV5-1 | CASSLDPPAPTDTQYF | TGCGCCAGCAGCTTGGATCCGCCCGCCCCCACAGATACGCAGTATTTT
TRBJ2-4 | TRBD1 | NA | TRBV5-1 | CASSSGQGNIQYF | TGCGCCAGCAGCTCGGGACAGGGAAACATTCAGTACTTC
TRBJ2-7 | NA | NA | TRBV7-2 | CASSSPGVGISEQYF | TGTGCCAGCAGCTCCCCCGGCGTCGGGATCTCGGAGCAGTACTTC
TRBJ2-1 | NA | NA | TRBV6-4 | CASSRDVMNEQFF | TGTGCCAGCAGCCGGGACGTAATGAATGAGCAGTTCTTC
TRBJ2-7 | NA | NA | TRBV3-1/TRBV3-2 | CASSQGGSDEQYF | TGTGCCAGCAGCCAAGGAGGTTCCGACGAGCAGTACTTC
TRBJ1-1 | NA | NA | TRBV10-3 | CATVRGGSMNTEAFF | TGTGCCACCGTAAGGGGGGGATCGATGAACACTGAAGCTTTCTTT
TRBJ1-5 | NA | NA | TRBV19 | CASRDNNQPQHF | TGTGCCAGCCGGGACAACAATCAGCCCCAGCATTTT
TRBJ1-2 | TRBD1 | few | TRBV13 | CASSLDRMNYGYTF | TGTGCCAGCAGCTTGGACAGGATGAACTATGGCTACACCTTC
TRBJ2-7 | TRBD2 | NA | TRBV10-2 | CASSESRLAGDEQYF | TGCGCCAGCAGTGAGTCCCGGCTAGCGGGAGACGAGCAGTACTTC
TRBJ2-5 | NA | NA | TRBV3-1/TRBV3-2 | CASSSGRGSETQYF | TGTGCCAGCAGCAGTGGGCGGGGATCAGAGACCCAGTACTTC
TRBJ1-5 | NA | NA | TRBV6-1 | CASSEVRLQPQHF | TGTGCCAGCAGTGAAGTAAGGCTTCAGCCCCAGCATTTT
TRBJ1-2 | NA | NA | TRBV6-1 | CASSEGWGAQRHGYTF | TGTGCCAGCAGTGAGGGGTGGGGGGCGCAGAGGCATGGCTACACCTTC
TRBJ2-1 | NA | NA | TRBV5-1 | CASSWISGSTYNEQFF | TGCGCCAGCAGCTGGATTAGCGGATCTACCTACAATGAGCAGTTCTTC
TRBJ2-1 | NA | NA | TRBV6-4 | CASSASGASYNEQFF | TGTGCCAGCAGCGCCTCGGGGGCCTCCTACAATGAGCAGTTCTTC
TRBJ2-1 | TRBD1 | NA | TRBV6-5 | CASTLDRDNEQFF | TGTGCCAGCACCTTGGACAGGGACAATGAGCAGTTCTTC
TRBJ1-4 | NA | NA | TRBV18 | CASGKEQVRLATNEKLFF | TGTGCCAGCGGTAAGGAACAGGTTCGACTTGCAACTAATGAAAAACTGTTTTTT
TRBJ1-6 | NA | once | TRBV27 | CASSLYGSPLHF | TGTGCCAGCAGTTTATACGGTTCACCCCTCCACTTT
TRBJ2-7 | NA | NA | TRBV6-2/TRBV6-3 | CASSRGPREQYF | TGTGCCAGCAGTCGGGGGCCTCGGGAGCAGTACTTC
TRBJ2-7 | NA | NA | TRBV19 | CASSLRGGRSSYEQYF | TGTGCCAGTAGCCTTAGGGGGGGACGGTCGTCCTACGAGCAGTACTTC
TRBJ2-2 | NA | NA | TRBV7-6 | CASSLPGAVNTGELFF | TGTGCCAGCAGCCTCCCTGGGGCGGTCAACACCGGGGAGCTGTTTTTT
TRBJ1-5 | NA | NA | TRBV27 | CATSGESQPQHF | TGTGCCACCTCAGGGGAAAGTCAGCCCCAGCATTTT
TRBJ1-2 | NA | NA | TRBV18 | CASSPEERTGYTF | TGTGCCAGCTCACCAGAAGAGAGGACTGGCTACACCTTC
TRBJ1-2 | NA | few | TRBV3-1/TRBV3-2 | CASSQAGMYGYTF | TGTGCCAGCAGCCAAGCAGGGATGTATGGCTACACCTTC
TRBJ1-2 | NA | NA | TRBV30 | CAWSSGAERNTF | TGTGCCTGGAGTTCAGGGGCCGAACGCAACACCTTC
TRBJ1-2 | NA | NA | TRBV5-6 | CASSLVGGYTF | TGTGCCAGCAGCTTAGTCGGGGGCTACACCTTC